What follows are 23 T cell receptor beta chains derived from one specimen sequenced in a study of beta chain features in type 1 diabetes. Isolated RNA was reverse transcribed in full, so expressed TCRB transcripts were sequenced. Data came from immunoSEQ multiplex PCR; TCRdb stores just in-frame clones and leaves some out. This sample has roughly 150,000 clones; approximately 8.8% occur once, and the top ten carry under 0.85%. No antigen has been assigned to these receptors. Study findings and constraints: Shorter TCRB CDR3s, moderately but significantly so, marked every one of the four CD4+ subsets in Type 1 diabetes patients.

Sequencing input: central memory CD4+ T cells from blood. Receptors originate from a young woman with type 1 diabetes.

The rearrangement joins TRBV2 to TRBJ1-1; D unclear. This CDR3 region has 14 residues. Trimming took 0 bases from V and 5 from J, leaving 10 bases between them. CDR1 SNHLY and CDR2 FYNNEI come from the germline V gene. In nucleotides, the CDR3 is TGTGCCAGCAGTGAAGCCAGGCAGATGACTGAAGCTTTCTTT. It translates to CASSEARQMTEAFF.

V and J are TRBV7-3 and TRBJ2-5, with D perhaps matching TRBD1 (5 bases). This CDR3 comprises 15 residues. V was pared by 1 base and J by 4 bases, with 13 bases between. Germline CDR1 SGHTA, CDR2 FQGTGA. This CDR3 is CASSLMGQGSETQYF. The CDR3 nucleotides read TGTGCCAGCAGCTTAATGGGTCAGGGATCAGAGACCCAGTACTTC.

The rearrangement joins TRBV5-1 to TRBJ2-1, with D perhaps TRBD1 (6 bases). The V end lost 4 bases, the J end lost 5 bases, and 10 bases lay between the germline ends. Germline V gene data show CDR1 as SGHRS and CDR2 as YFSETQ. The CDR3 spans 13 residues. The CDR3 nucleotides are TGCGCCAGCAGCAGCACAGGGAACAATGAGCAGTTCTTC. Encoded protein: CASSSTGNNEQFF.

There are a few counts of this clone. The J gene is TRBJ1-1, the V gene TRBV30, with unresolved D. Germline V gene data show CDR1 as GTSNPN and CDR2 as SVGIG (reference sequence). The CDR3 loop spans 12 amino acids. The germline V and J ends were trimmed by 3 bases and 4 bases, with 9 bases remaining between them. The DNA for the CDR3 is TGTGCCTGGAGCCGGTATTTCACTGAAGCTTTCTTT. As protein: CAWSRYFTEAFF.

This clone was found a few times. The gene calls are TRBV5-6 and TRBJ2-1; 8 nucleotides line up with TRBD2. Germline V CDR1 and CDR2: SGHDT, YYEEEE. The CDR3 length is 15 residues. Trimming removed 0 bases from V and 9 bases from J; junction bases left unmatched: 8. For the CDR3, the DNA is TGTGCCAGCAGCTTGGCGATTTACGGGAGGGGTGAGCAGTTCTTC. It translates to CASSLAIYGRGEQFF.

This chain uses TRBV5-5 with TRBJ2-5; D might be TRBD2 (5 bases). The length of the CDR3 is 17 residues. In germline, CDR1 is SGHKS, CDR2 YYEKEE (reference sequence). V gave up 0 bases and J gave up 5 bases, with 20 bases separating them. DNA of the CDR3: TGTGCCAGCAGCTTGGTGGGCTTAGAGGGAGATGGGGAGACCCAGTACTTC. Protein: CASSLVGLEGDGETQYF.

This clone was observed a handful of times. This chain joins TRBV7-9 and TRBJ2-7, with 10 bases matching TRBD2. CDR1 and CDR2 (germline): SEHNR, FQNEAQ (reference sequence). The CDR3 has 14 amino acids. V gave up 5 bases and J gave up 6 bases; unmatched junction bases: 7. CDR3 bases: TGTGCCAGCAGCCCGACTAGCGGGTTTCTCGAGCAGTACTTC. Translated, it gives CASSPTSGFLEQYF.

This rearrangement joins TRBV6-1 to TRBJ1-1; 7 bases map to TRBD1. V shed 3 bases, J shed 12 bases, and the junction held 13 bases outside the gene matches. The CDR3 has 14 residues. Germline CDR1 is MNHNS and CDR2 is SASEGT. Here the CDR3 reads CASSDPGQRGSTFF. CDR3 DNA: TGTGCCAGCAGTGATCCGGGACAGAGAGGATCGACTTTCTTT.

The rearrangement links TRBV7-6 to TRBJ2-1, with D tentatively TRBD2 (5 bases). V lost 1 base, J lost 2 bases, and 9 bases lay in between. Germline-derived CDR1 and CDR2 are SGHVS and FNYEAQ. This CDR3 contains 15 residues. CDR3 in amino acids: CASSLVTGTYNEQFF. In DNA form, the CDR3 reads TGTGCCAGCAGCTTAGTGACGGGAACCTACAATGAGCAGTTCTTC.

The CDR3 nucleotides are TGTGCCTGGCAGCGGACGAGCTCCTACAATGAGCAGTTCTTC. Protein product: CAWQRTSSYNEQFF. V is TRBV30 and J is TRBJ2-1, with D tentatively TRBD2 (5 bases). The germline V and J ends were trimmed by 5 bases and 0 bases, with 11 bases remaining between them. This CDR3 comprises 14 residues. Germline values: CDR1 GTSNPN, CDR2 SVGIG (reference sequence).

V usage is TRBV6-5 and J usage is TRBJ2-1, with 11 nucleotides matching TRBD1. This CDR3 is 15 amino acids long. Germline lookup yields CDR1 MNHEY and CDR2 SVGAGI. With 6 bases clipped from V and 0 bases from J, the junction kept 1 base outside the gene matches. The CDR3 reads CASRGTGGSYNEQFF. The CDR3, as DNA: TGTGCCAGCAGAGGGACAGGGGGCTCCTACAATGAGCAGTTCTTC.

This clone showed up just a few times. Other DNA sequences in this specimen translate into the identical CDR3. The chain couples TRBV13 to TRBJ2-1; 14 nucleotides agree with TRBD2. CDR3 length: 14 residues. J was trimmed by 8 bases and V by 6 bases; bases with no gene match: 3. CDR1 is PRHDT and CDR2 is FYEKMQ in the germline V gene (reference sequence). The CDR3 DNA reads as TGTGCCAGCAGGGGACTAGCGGGAGTCGATGAGCAGTTCTTC. Protein: CASRGLAGVDEQFF.

This clone occurred a few times. The chain uses TRBV2 and TRBJ1-2; 7 nucleotides match TRBD1. With V trimmed by 4 bases and J by 2 bases, 7 bases remained unmatched. Germline CDR1 is SNHLY and CDR2 is FYNNEI. The CDR3 has 15 residues. The chain's CDR3 is CASSVVGRGNYGYTF. CDR3 coding DNA: TGTGCCAGCAGTGTGGTCGGCAGGGGGAACTATGGCTACACCTTC. The entire variable domain, with the rest obtained from reference TRBV2 and TRBJ1-2, is as follows: EPEVTQTPSHQVTQMGQEVILRCVPISNHLYFYWYRQILGQKVEFLVSFYNNEISEKSEIFDDQFSVERPDGSNFTLKIRSTKLEDSAMYFCASSVVGRGNYGYTFGSGTRLTVV.

The rearrangement joins TRBV11-3 to TRBJ2-7, with 8 bases fitting TRBD1. Germline V CDR1 and CDR2: SGHNT, YENEEA. With V trimmed by 1 base and J by 3 bases, 2 bases remained unmatched. The CDR3 has 14 residues. The chain's CDR3 is CASSLADRGYEQYF. The CDR3 DNA sequence: TGTGCCAGCAGCTTAGCAGACAGGGGCTACGAGCAGTACTTC.

This clone was detected a few times. V usage is TRBV2 and J usage is TRBJ2-5; 11 nucleotides align to TRBD2. Germline assignment: CDR1 SNHLY and CDR2 FYNNEI. V gave up 5 bases and J gave up 2 bases; unmatched junction bases: 1. The CDR3 covers 14 residues. CDR3 coding DNA: TGTGCCAGCAGTTGGACTAGCGGGCAAGAGACCCAGTACTTC. It is translated as CASSWTSGQETQYF.

The genes are TRBV2 and TRBJ2-3; 7 bases map to TRBD2. Looked up from germline, CDR1 is SNHLY and CDR2 is FYNNEI. V was clipped by 7 bases and J by 3 bases; unmatched bases: 7. The CDR3 has 14 residues. The CDR3 coding sequence is TGTGCCAGCAAGCGGGACTTTGAGACAGATACGCAGTATTTT. It encodes CASKRDFETDTQYF. The whole variable domain, remainder taken from reference TRBV2 and TRBJ2-3, is EPEVTQTPSHQVTQMGQEVILRCVPISNHLYFYWYRQILGQKVEFLVSFYNNEISEKSEIFDDQFSVERPDGSNFTLKIRSTKLEDSAMYFCASKRDFETDTQYFGPGTRLTVL.

This chain links TRBV6-6 with TRBJ2-1; D is unclear. V was shortened by 5 bases and J by 8 bases, with 7 bases between the two germline ends. Germline values: CDR1 MNHNY, CDR2 SVGAGI (reference sequence). The CDR3 runs 11 residues. The CDR3, as DNA: TGTGCCAGCAGTCCTCGAGATGAGCAGTTCTTC. This sequence encodes CASSPRDEQFF.

The V call is TRBV7-9, the J call TRBJ2-1; a weak D match, TRBD2 (5 bases). The CDR3 length is 16 residues. V dropped 2 bases and J dropped 0 bases, with 11 bases sitting between them. Per germline, CDR1 SEHNR and CDR2 FQNEAQ (reference sequence). CDR3 sequence: CASSLTRESSYNEQFF. DNA for the CDR3: TGTGCCAGCAGCTTAACTCGGGAAAGCTCCTACAATGAGCAGTTCTTC.

This clone was observed a handful of times. J is TRBJ2-3 and V is TRBV5-6; D may be TRBD1 (6 bases). Germline CDR1 and CDR2: SGHDT and YYEEEE. The CDR3 is 16 residues long. The germline V and J ends were trimmed by 1 base and 1 base, with 13 bases remaining between them. The CDR3 bases are TGTGCCAGCAGCTTGAGGACAGTGGCGGGCACAGATACGCAGTATTTT. As protein: CASSLRTVAGTDTQYF.

This chain links TRBV28 with TRBJ2-4, with 7 bases that match TRBD1. The ends lost 5 bases at V and 3 bases at J; junction bases unmatched: 10. This CDR3 region has 16 residues. The germline V gene encodes CDR1 MDHEN and CDR2 SYDVKM. CDR3 DNA sequence: TGTGCCAGCAGTGTACTCCAGGGGGAAGGCAAAAACATTCAGTACTTC. Translation gives CASSVLQGEGKNIQYF.

This clone was seen only a few times. The CDR3 coding sequence is TGTGCCAGCAGCTTGACTAGCGGAACTAATTACAATGAGCAGTTCTTC. This sequence encodes CASSLTSGTNYNEQFF. This chain uses TRBV7-2 with TRBJ2-1; 9 bases agree with TRBD2. After removal of 3 bases from V and 4 bases from J, the junction contained 7 bases not matched to a gene. This CDR3 has 16 residues. Per germline, CDR1 SGHTA and CDR2 FQGNSA.

This clone has a handful of counts. The chain links TRBV6-5 to TRBJ2-7, with D possibly being TRBD1 (6 bases). The germline V and J ends were trimmed by 6 bases and 0 bases, with 12 bases remaining between them. From germline, CDR1 is MNHEY and CDR2 SVGAGI. CDR3 size: 14 residues. The CDR3 here is CASRPTDSSYEQYF. The CDR3 bases are TGTGCCAGCAGGCCGACGGACAGCTCCTACGAGCAGTACTTC.

This clone was counted only a few times. The gene calls are TRBV27 and TRBJ1-4, with a possible D match to TRBD1 (6 bases). This CDR3 is 14 amino acids long. Trimming took 9 bases from V and 0 from J, leaving 11 bases between them. Per the germline V gene, CDR1 is MNHEY and CDR2 is SMNVEV (reference sequence). The CDR3 spells CASRDRSTNEKLFF. Here the CDR3 DNA reads TGTGCCAGTCGAGACAGGTCAACTAATGAAAAACTGTTTTTT.